The 6 T cell receptor beta chains listed next were all sequenced from one sample in a study of CD8 T cells in Susac syndrome. RNA was extracted with the RNeasy kit, and a quantity of about 0.45 to 1 ug was reverse transcribed using random hexamers. A single record per CDR3 protein comes from TCRdb applying MiXCR to the immunoSEQ multiplex PCR reads. The sample has 110,000 or so distinct CDR3 sequences; roughly 94% are singletons. The material sequenced was CD4+ T cells from PBMCs. The source of these receptors is a human donor in good health.

The gene calls are TRBV20-1 and TRBJ2-1; TRBD1 matches 12 bases. The CDR3 has 14 residues. The V segment lost 6 bases and the J segment 9 bases; nucleotides outside the gene matches: 9. Germline CDR1 is DFQATT and CDR2 is SNEGSKA (reference sequence). CDR3 residues: CSAPGTGGYSEQFF. CDR3 nucleotides: TGCAGTGCCCCCGGGACAGGGGGCTATAGTGAGCAGTTCTTC.

This chain links TRBV7-9 with TRBJ2-1, with 11 bases matching TRBD2. CDR1 SEHNR and CDR2 FQNEAQ come from the germline V gene (reference sequence). The CDR3 runs 18 residues. Losses at the gene ends were 6 bases for V and 5 bases for J; bases not matched to a gene: 15. As DNA, the CDR3 is TGTGCCAGCAGTCTCCGAAAGCCCTTGACTAGCGGGGACAATGAGCAGTTCTTC. Translation gives CASSLRKPLTSGDNEQFF.

The gene calls are TRBV18 and TRBJ1-3; no firm D call. Trimming left V 3 bases short and J 3 bases short, with 12 bases between. The CDR3 runs 15 residues. Germline CDR1 and CDR2: KGHSH and LQKENI. CDR3 nucleotides: TGTGCCAGCTCACCCTCCCGAGGCGGTGGAAACACCATATATTTT. Amino acids: CASSPSRGGGNTIYF.

V is TRBV5-1 and J is TRBJ2-5; D remains ambiguous. Trimming pared 2 bases from V and 3 bases from J, leaving 11 bases between. This CDR3 is built from 14 residues. CDR1 and CDR2 (germline): SGHRS, YFSETQ. In DNA form, the CDR3 reads TGCGCCAGCAGCTTAGGAACGGCTAAAGAGACCCAGTACTTC. It specifies CASSLGTAKETQYF.

This clonotype has just one count. The CDR3 DNA reads TGTGCCTGGAGGGGACAGGGGGCGCGGAATTTCGGCTACACCTTC. Encoded protein: CAWRGQGARNFGYTF. The chain links TRBV30 to TRBJ1-2; the match to TRBD1 covers 12 bases. The CDR3 length is 15 residues. CDR1 and CDR2 from the germline V gene are GTSNPN and SVGIG (reference sequence). Trimming at V came to 3 bases and at J to 8 bases, leaving 10 bases not matched to a gene.

This clonotype was detected once. The CDR3 coding sequence is TGCGCCAGCAGCCAAGATGTCGCTGTCGGGGAGCTGTTTTTT. This sequence encodes CASSQDVAVGELFF. The rearrangement links TRBV4-3 to TRBJ2-2; D is ambiguous. CDR1 is LGHNA, CDR2 YSLEER, per germline. The CDR3 runs to 14 residues. Deletions cut 0 bases from V and 7 bases from J, with 9 bases between.